The rows below give T cell receptor beta chains drawn from one sample of a study of blood T cell repertoires in COVID-19. Sequenced by immunoSEQ multiplex PCR; TCRdb stores in-frame clones only, minus some. The profile shows just over 60,000 clones, around 80% of them singletons. Sequencing was done on a sample of peripheral blood. The receptors derive from a woman older than 75 with active or convalescent COVID-19. CDR3s include the opening cysteine and the closing phenylalanine or tryptophan. D genes are given only for firm matches. Clone sizes are given selectively: once, few, many, or a class where the clone is expanded.

CASSIVQGASEAFF | TGTGCCAGTAGTATAGTACAGGGGGCCTCTGAAGCTTTCTTT | TRBD1 | TRBV19 | NA | TRBJ1-1
CAWSLAGGPTDTQYF | TGTGCCTGGAGCTTAGCGGGGGGGCCCACAGATACGCAGTATTTT | TRBD2 | TRBV30 | few | TRBJ2-3
CASSLRGFNYGYTF | TGTGCCAGCAGCTTACGGGGTTTTAACTATGGCTACACCTTC | NA | TRBV5-6 | NA | TRBJ1-2
CASSHRGNSPLHF | TGTGCCAGCAGCCACAGGGGGAATTCACCCCTCCACTTT | TRBD1 | TRBV11-3 | NA | TRBJ1-6
CASSPPVSRNTIYF | TGTGCCAGCTCACCACCGGTCAGTCGAAACACCATATATTTT | NA | TRBV18 | once | TRBJ1-3
CASSVGGGGASYNEQFF | TGTGCCAGCAGCGTAGGAGGCGGGGGGGCCTCCTACAATGAGCAGTTCTTC | TRBD2 | TRBV9 | NA | TRBJ2-1
CASSLVGSGASYEQYF | TGTGCCAGCAGCTTGGTTGGTAGCGGGGCCTCCTACGAGCAGTACTTC | TRBD2 | TRBV5-4 | NA | TRBJ2-7
CASNTGTGTNEQFF | TGCGCCAGCAACACCGGGACAGGGACCAATGAGCAGTTCTTC | TRBD1 | TRBV5-1 | once | TRBJ2-1
CASSGGAPDTQYF | TGTGCCAGCAGCGGGGGGGCCCCAGATACGCAGTATTTT | TRBD2 | TRBV12-3/TRBV12-4 | once | TRBJ2-3
CASSIVSDGTEAFF | TGTGCCAGTAGTATAGTCAGCGATGGCACTGAAGCTTTCTTT | NA | TRBV19 | NA | TRBJ1-1
CASTRGTSGGGEQFF | TGTGCCAGCACCCGAGGGACTAGCGGGGGGGGTGAGCAGTTCTTC | TRBD2 | TRBV6-5 | few | TRBJ2-1
CASSGSPSLRGGTDTQYF | TGTGCCAGCAGCGGATCCCCGAGCCTCCGGGGGGGCACAGATACGCAGTATTTT | TRBD2 | TRBV9 | NA | TRBJ2-3
CASSLVGAPYEQYF | TGTGCCAGCAGCTTGGTGGGGGCGCCCTACGAGCAGTACTTC | NA | TRBV5-4 | NA | TRBJ2-7
CASSSGDYEQYF | TGTGCCAGCAGCTCAGGGGACTACGAGCAGTACTTC | NA | TRBV7-6 | few | TRBJ2-7
CASSPDRRDTEAFF | TGCGCCAGCAGCCCTGACAGAAGGGACACTGAAGCTTTCTTT | NA | TRBV5-1 | few | TRBJ1-1
CASSQDTGGETQYF | TGCGCCAGCAGCCAAGATACAGGGGGAGAGACCCAGTACTTC | TRBD1 | TRBV4-1 | once | TRBJ2-5
CASTLWGSRDEQYF | TGTGCCAGCACTCTCTGGGGCAGTCGCGACGAGCAGTACTTC | NA | TRBV6-5 | NA | TRBJ2-7
CASSQPGTGGASGYTF | TGTGCCAGCAGCCAACCCGGGACAGGGGGCGCGAGTGGCTACACCTTC | TRBD1 | TRBV3-1/TRBV3-2 | NA | TRBJ1-2
CASSQGETSGGAVGNEQFF | TGTGCCAGCAGCCAAGGGGAAACTAGCGGGGGGGCTGTCGGAAATGAGCAGTTCTTC | TRBD2 | TRBV4-2 | NA | TRBJ2-1
CASSVGGAEDTQYF | TGCGCCAGCAGCGTCGGGGGGGCAGAAGATACGCAGTATTTT | TRBD2 | TRBV5-1 | NA | TRBJ2-3
CASSATGFSETQYF | TGTGCCAGCAGCGCTACAGGGTTTTCAGAGACCCAGTACTTC | NA | TRBV2 | NA | TRBJ2-5
CASRDSATNEKLFF | TGTGCCAGCAGAGACTCCGCAACTAATGAAAAACTGTTTTTT | NA | TRBV6-5 | NA | TRBJ1-4
CASSFQGANYGYTF | TGTGCCAGCAGCTTTCAGGGGGCTAACTATGGCTACACCTTC | TRBD1 | TRBV7-9 | NA | TRBJ1-2
CASSGLAGHETQYF | TGTGCCAGCAGTGGGCTAGCGGGGCACGAGACCCAGTACTTC | TRBD2 | TRBV6-2/TRBV6-3 | NA | TRBJ2-5